This T cell receptor (beta chain) was sequenced for a study of post-analysis software for immune sequencing data. General study findings and limits: Patients carried roughly 5 TRBV segments more frequently than controls did, and TRBV5-6, TRBV5-1 and TRBV20-1 were among them.

Unique molecular identifiers were built into the TCR beta cDNA libraries. TCRdb reprocessed the PCR reads via MiXCR and lists one record per CDR3 protein. The data hold 800,000 to 950,000 distinct CDR3 sequences, with approximately 53% observed a single time. Trimming shortened V by 6 bases and J by 13 bases, and 13 bases separated the two germline ends. The CDR3 loop spans 10 amino acids. Germline V gene sequence: CDR1 SQVTM, CDR2 ANQGSEA. Comment on this clonotype: The antigen remains undetermined.

This TCR came from a girl between 10 and 17 years old with multiple sclerosis. Sequencing was carried out using blood. V usage is TRBV29-1 and J usage is TRBJ2-1; D gene uncertain. The CDR3 DNA reads as TGCAGCGTCGAGGTTTCGGTTCAGTTCTTC. Its protein product is CSVEVSVQFF.